A single sample gave rise to the 13 T cell receptor beta chains below, sequenced in a study of blood T cell repertoires in COVID-19. The repertoire was sequenced with immunoSEQ multiplex PCR; TCRdb's copy has only in-frame clones and lacks some. The sample comprises approximately 290,000 clones, roughly 91% of which are singletons, and around 0.88% rests with the top ten. The specimen was peripheral blood. The receptors shown here come from a man aged 30 to 45 with acute or convalescent COVID-19.

This clone showed up just a few times. J is TRBJ1-6 and V is TRBV28, with a possible D match to TRBD1 (5 bases). V was clipped by 2 bases and J by 0 bases, with 11 bases between them. The CDR3 has 17 residues. Germline values: CDR1 MDHEN, CDR2 SYDVKM. CDR3 amino acids: CASSLGGGGSYNSPLHF. The CDR3 nucleotides are TGTGCCAGCAGTTTAGGTGGCGGGGGCTCCTATAATTCACCCCTCCACTTT.

This chain joins TRBV5-1 and TRBJ2-4, with TRBD1 identical over 7 bases. The J segment lost 6 bases and the V segment lost 0 bases, leaving 6 bases of the junction unmatched. Germline CDR1 is SGHRS and CDR2 is YFSETQ. This CDR3 comprises 15 residues. CDR3 region: CASSLAGQGVNIQYF. The CDR3 DNA reads as TGCGCCAGCAGCTTGGCCGGGCAGGGGGTAAACATTCAGTACTTC.

The CDR3 loop reads CATSSQGAREQYF. The CDR3 DNA reads TGTGCCACCAGCTCACAGGGGGCGCGCGAGCAGTACTTC. The chain links TRBV15 to TRBJ2-7, with TRBD1 identical over 9 bases. Unmatched junction bases numbered 5, after V lost 5 bases and J lost 6 bases. The germline gives CDR1 LNHNV, CDR2 YYDKDF (reference sequence). The CDR3 contains 13 residues.

The genes are TRBV11-3 and TRBJ1-4, with a tentative D call TRBD1 (6 bases). Germline values: CDR1 SGHNT, CDR2 YENEEA. V was trimmed by 6 bases and J by 3 bases, leaving 8 bases between them. The CDR3 covers 13 residues. The CDR3 here is CASSQGSNEKLFF. Here the CDR3 DNA reads TGTGCCAGCAGTCAGGGGTCTAATGAAAAACTGTTTTTT. Variable domain in full (rest from reference TRBV11-3 and TRBJ1-4): EAGVVQSPRYKIIEKKQPVAFWCNPISGHNTLYWYLQNLGQGPELLIRYENEEAVDDSQLPKDRFSAERLKGVDSTLKIQPAELGDSAVYLCASSQGSNEKLFFGSGTQLSVL.

The gene calls are TRBV21-1 and TRBJ2-7; TRBD1, the D gene given by the table, was not confirmed from the DNA. TRBV21-1 is given as a pseudogene. The CDR3 has 18 amino acids. CDR3 sequence reads: CASSKPFKDLKGLNEQYF. The CDR3 bases are TGTGCCAGCAGCAAACCTTTCAAGGACCTCAAGGGGCTTAACGAGCAGTACTTC.

The chain joins TRBV3-1 (or the pseudogene TRBV3-2) to TRBJ2-2; TRBD2 agrees at 11 bases. CDR1 and CDR2 (germline): LGHDT, YNNKEL (reference sequence). V dropped 0 bases and J dropped 2; count of bases not matched to a gene: 5. This CDR3 region has 18 residues. The CDR3 region is CASSQDKGLAANTGELFF. Written as DNA, the CDR3 is TGTGCCAGCAGCCAAGATAAGGGACTAGCGGCCAACACCGGGGAGCTGTTTTTT.

The chain combines TRBV3-1 (or the pseudogene TRBV3-2) with TRBJ1-5; no clear D. The length of the CDR3 is 14 residues. The germline CDR1 and CDR2 sequences are LGHDT and YNNKEL (reference sequence). The V and J ends lost 0 bases and 6 bases respectively, with 9 bases between them. This CDR3 reads CASSQDFRGQPQHF. The CDR3 coding sequence is TGTGCCAGCAGCCAAGATTTCCGGGGTCAGCCCCAGCATTTT.

The chain has TRBV9 and TRBJ2-5, with 9 bases fitting TRBD1. Germline trimming cut 4 bases from V and 4 bases from J; bases unmatched to any gene: 8. This CDR3 comprises 15 residues. From germline, CDR1 is SGDLS and CDR2 YYNGEE. CDR3 sequence reads: CASSPRTGEGETQYF. The CDR3 nucleotides are TGTGCCAGCAGCCCCCGGACAGGGGAGGGAGAGACCCAGTACTTC.

This clone was seen just once. The rearrangement links TRBV9 to TRBJ1-6; a possible D gene is TRBD1 (6 bases). The CDR3 sequence is 17 residues long. Germline CDR1 reads SGDLS; CDR2 reads YYNGEE. Trimming stripped 0 bases from V and 8 bases from J, with 18 bases between. The CDR3 region is CASSVAPTTGGHSPLHF. CDR3 nucleotide sequence: TGTGCCAGCAGCGTAGCCCCGACGACGGGGGGCCATTCACCCCTCCACTTT.

J is TRBJ1-1 and V is TRBV28; the D gene is possibly TRBD1 (5 bases). The germline CDR1 and CDR2 sequences are MDHEN and SYDVKM. CDR3 length: 14 amino acids. Deletions cut 5 bases from V and 2 bases from J, with 12 bases between. The CDR3 protein is CASSLNRRNTEAFF. CDR3 DNA sequence: TGTGCCAGCAGTCTAAACAGGCGAAACACTGAAGCTTTCTTT.

This sequence joins TRBV28 and TRBJ1-4; possible D gene TRBD1, 5 bases. CDR1 MDHEN and CDR2 SYDVKM come from the germline V gene. The ends were cut back, 8 bases at V and 8 bases at J, with 18 bases in the middle. This CDR3 region has 14 residues. The CDR3 DNA follows: TGTGCCAGCTTACGGAATGGGGCCTGGGAAAAACTGTTTTTT. As protein: CASLRNGAWEKLFF.

This clone showed up just a few times. This rearrangement joins TRBV7-9 to TRBJ2-7, with D perhaps TRBD1 (5 bases). Trimming removed 4 bases from V and 3 bases from J, with 7 bases in between. CDR3 size: 12 residues. Germline V gene data show CDR1 as SEHNR and CDR2 as FQNEAQ (reference sequence). CDR3 region: CASSSQGYEQYF. CDR3 bases: TGTGCCAGCAGCTCTCAGGGCTACGAGCAGTACTTC. The full variable domain, with the rest looked up from reference TRBV7-9 and TRBJ2-7, is DTGVSQNPRHKITKRGQNVTFRCDPISEHNRLYWYRQTLGQGPEFLTYFQNEAQLEKSRLLSDRFSAERPKGSFSTLEIQRTEQGDSAMYLCASSSQGYEQYFGPGTRLTVT.

Comment on this clone: Germline and junction disagree at one end, which may indicate a read error. The chain combines TRBV9 with TRBJ2-1, with a tentative D call TRBD2 (5 bases). Germline CDR1 and CDR2: SGDLS and YYNGEE. This CDR3 comprises 14 residues. CDR3 sequence: CASSELAPYSEQFF. The CDR3 DNA is TGTGCCAGCAGCGAATTAGCGCCGTACAGTGAGCAGTTCTTC.